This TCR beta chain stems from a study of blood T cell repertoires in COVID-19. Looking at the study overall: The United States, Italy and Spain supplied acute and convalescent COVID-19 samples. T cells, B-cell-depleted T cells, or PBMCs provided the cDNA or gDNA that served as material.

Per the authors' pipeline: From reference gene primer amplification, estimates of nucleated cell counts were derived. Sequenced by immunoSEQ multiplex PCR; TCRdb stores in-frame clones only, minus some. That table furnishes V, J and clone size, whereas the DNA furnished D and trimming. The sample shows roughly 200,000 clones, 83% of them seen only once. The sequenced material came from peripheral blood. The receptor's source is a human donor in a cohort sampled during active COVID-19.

The CDR3 reads CASSGHSSGANVLTF. The CDR3, as DNA: TGTGCCAGTAGTGGTCATAGCTCTGGGGCCAACGTCCTGACTTTC. V is TRBV19 and J is TRBJ2-6, with unresolved D. The CDR3 is 15 amino acids. V was shortened by 5 bases and J by 0 bases, with 8 bases between the two germline ends. Germline CDR1 and CDR2: LNHDA and SQIVND (reference sequence).